This TCR beta chain derives from a study of T cell repertoires in cytomegalovirus infection. Across the study: Recently described HLA-C-restricted plus well-studied HLA-B-restricted CMV epitopes were used. Public TCR beta signatures indicated both CMV infection and matching HLA type. Study results and caveats: Carriage of CMV together with the relevant HLA was identifiable through cumulative public TCR beta family frequency. The study found HLA-C-restricted CMV-specific TCR beta clonotypes dominating the ex vivo response.

This clonotype appeared a few times. Its target is unknown. The germline CDR1 and CDR2 sequences are ENHRY and SYGVKD. After removal of 11 bases from V and 2 bases from J, the junction contained 7 bases not matched to a gene. The CDR3 spans 13 residues. One entry per CDR3 protein results from TCRdb running MiXCR on the reads. The sample carries approximately 910,000 distinct CDR3 sequences, under 40% recorded once. This receptor was obtained from a human donor in good health (CMV status not recorded). Some clones in this sample may be carry-over from other donors' samples. The J gene is TRBJ2-3, the V gene TRBV10-3, with 7 bases aligning to TRBD1. The input for sequencing was cultured CD8+ T cells from PBMCs, taken from culture after CMV antigen stimulation. DNA for the CDR3: TGTGCCGTAGGGGGCAAATCCACAGATACGCAGTATTTT. Its protein is CAVGGKSTDTQYF.